One TCR beta chain is described in this entry. This clone has a single count. The specificity of this receptor is unknown. There are no base qualities to consult, and no much larger clone falls within one base. To prepare the library, the immunoSEQ multiplex PCR assay was applied. TCRdb stores this immuneACCESS table with in-frame sequences only. Part of the clones is absent; in the studies checked, under half of the shortfall reflects unresolved V genes, and no reason is known for the rest. Across this sample there are roughly 90,000 clones, with approximately 90% seen only once. The ten largest clones capture under 0.95% of the sample. The CDR3 contains 12 residues, cysteine and phenylalanine counted. The kept DNA is CDR3 alone, 36 bases in frame from the first base. V is shortened by 7 bases, J by 6 bases, and the region joining them spans 12 bases. According to the germline V gene, CDR1 reads MDHEN and CDR2 reads SYDVKM.

This sample stems from a study of T cell changes during pregnancy in multiple sclerosis (dated by TCRdb to between 2018 and 2020). Context from the whole study: Changes in the T cell repertoire over the course of pregnancy were examined in this study in women with multiple sclerosis.

Specimen: peripheral blood, collected before pregnancy. This TCR derives from a female donor with multiple sclerosis, enrolled in a pregnancy study. The chain is made from TRBV28 and TRBJ1-2; the D gene cannot be resolved reliably. The CDR3 loop reads CASKGREDGYTF. The sequenced DNA: TGTGCCAGCAAAGGAAGAGAGGATGGCTACACCTTC.